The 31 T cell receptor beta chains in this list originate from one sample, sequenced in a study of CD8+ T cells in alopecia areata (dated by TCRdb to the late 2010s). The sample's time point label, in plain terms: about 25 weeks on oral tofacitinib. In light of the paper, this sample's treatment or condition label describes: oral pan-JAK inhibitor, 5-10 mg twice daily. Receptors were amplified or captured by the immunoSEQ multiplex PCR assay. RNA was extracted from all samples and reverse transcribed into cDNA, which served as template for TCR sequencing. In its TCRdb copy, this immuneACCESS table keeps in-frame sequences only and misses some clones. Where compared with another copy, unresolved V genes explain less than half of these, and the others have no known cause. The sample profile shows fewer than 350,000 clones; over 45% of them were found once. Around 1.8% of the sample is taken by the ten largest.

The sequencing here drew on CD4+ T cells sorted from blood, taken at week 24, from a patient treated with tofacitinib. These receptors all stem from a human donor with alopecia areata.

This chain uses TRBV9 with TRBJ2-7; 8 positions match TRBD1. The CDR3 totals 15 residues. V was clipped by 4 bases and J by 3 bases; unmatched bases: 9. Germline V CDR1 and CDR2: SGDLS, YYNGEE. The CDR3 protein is CASSLSGTGIYEQYF. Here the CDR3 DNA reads TGTGCCAGCAGCCTATCCGGGACAGGTATCTACGAGCAGTACTTC.

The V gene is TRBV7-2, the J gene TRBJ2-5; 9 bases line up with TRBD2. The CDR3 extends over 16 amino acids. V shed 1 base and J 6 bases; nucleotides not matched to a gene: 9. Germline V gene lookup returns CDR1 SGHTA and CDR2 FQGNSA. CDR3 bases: TGTGCCAGCAGCTTAGGCCCGGCGGGGGGGCCGAAGACCCAGTACTTC. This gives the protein CASSLGPAGGPKTQYF.

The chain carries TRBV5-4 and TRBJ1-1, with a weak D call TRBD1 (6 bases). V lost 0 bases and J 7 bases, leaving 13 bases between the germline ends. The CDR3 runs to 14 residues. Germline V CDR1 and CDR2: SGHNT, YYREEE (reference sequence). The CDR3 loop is CASSLDRDRDEAFF. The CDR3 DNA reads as TGTGCCAGCAGCTTGGACAGGGACCGGGATGAAGCTTTCTTT.

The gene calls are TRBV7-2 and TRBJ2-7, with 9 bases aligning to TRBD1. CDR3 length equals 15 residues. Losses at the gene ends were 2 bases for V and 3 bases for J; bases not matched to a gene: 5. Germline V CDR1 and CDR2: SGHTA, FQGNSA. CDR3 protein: CASSLTDRGSYEQYF. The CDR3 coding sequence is TGTGCCAGCAGCTTAACCGACAGGGGGAGCTACGAGCAGTACTTC.

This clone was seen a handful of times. The CDR3 sequence is CASSSEGGGTEAFF. The CDR3 DNA reads as TGCGCCAGCAGCTCGGAGGGGGGTGGCACTGAAGCTTTCTTT. The rearrangement joins TRBV5-1 to TRBJ1-1, with D perhaps TRBD1 (6 bases). The V and J ends lost 3 bases and 4 bases respectively, with 13 bases between them. Per germline, CDR1 SGHRS and CDR2 YFSETQ. The CDR3 sequence is 14 residues long.

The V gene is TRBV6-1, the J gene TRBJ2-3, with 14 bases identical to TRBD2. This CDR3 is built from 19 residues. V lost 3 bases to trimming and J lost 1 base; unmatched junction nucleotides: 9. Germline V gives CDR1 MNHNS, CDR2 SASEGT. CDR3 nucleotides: TGTGCCAGCAGTGATGGGGTCCCGGGACTAGCGGGGGGCACAGATACGCAGTATTTT. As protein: CASSDGVPGLAGGTDTQYF.

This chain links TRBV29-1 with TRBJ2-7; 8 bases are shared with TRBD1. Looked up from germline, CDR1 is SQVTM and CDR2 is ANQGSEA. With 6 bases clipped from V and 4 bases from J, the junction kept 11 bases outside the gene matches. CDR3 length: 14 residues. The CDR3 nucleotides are TGCAGCGTCGCCGGGACAGGAGCCACTTACGAGCAGTACTTC. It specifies CSVAGTGATYEQYF.

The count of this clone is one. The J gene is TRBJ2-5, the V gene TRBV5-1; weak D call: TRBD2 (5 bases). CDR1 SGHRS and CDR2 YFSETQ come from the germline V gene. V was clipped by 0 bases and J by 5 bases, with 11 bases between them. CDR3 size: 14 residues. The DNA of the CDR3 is TGCGCCAGCAGCTTGGCCGTCGGGGTGGAGACCCAGTACTTC. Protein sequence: CASSLAVGVETQYF.

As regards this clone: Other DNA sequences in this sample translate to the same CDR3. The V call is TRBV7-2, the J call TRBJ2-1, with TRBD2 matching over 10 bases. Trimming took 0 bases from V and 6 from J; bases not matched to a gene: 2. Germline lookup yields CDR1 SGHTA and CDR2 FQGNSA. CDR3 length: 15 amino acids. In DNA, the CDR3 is TGTGCCAGCAGCTTAGCTAGCGGGGGGACCAATGAGCAGTTCTTC. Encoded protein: CASSLASGGTNEQFF.

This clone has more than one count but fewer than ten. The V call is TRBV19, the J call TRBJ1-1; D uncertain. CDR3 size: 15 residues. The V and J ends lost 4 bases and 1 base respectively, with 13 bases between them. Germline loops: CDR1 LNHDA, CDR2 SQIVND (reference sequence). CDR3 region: CASSTLMSRNTEAFF. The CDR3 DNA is TGTGCCAGTAGTACTCTGATGTCCCGGAACACTGAAGCTTTCTTT. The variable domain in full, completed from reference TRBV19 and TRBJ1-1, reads DGGITQSPKYLFRKEGQNVTLSCEQNLNHDAMYWYRQDPGQGLRLIYYSQIVNDFQKGDIAEGYSVSREKKESFPLTVTSAQKNPTAFYLCASSTLMSRNTEAFFGQGTRLTVV.

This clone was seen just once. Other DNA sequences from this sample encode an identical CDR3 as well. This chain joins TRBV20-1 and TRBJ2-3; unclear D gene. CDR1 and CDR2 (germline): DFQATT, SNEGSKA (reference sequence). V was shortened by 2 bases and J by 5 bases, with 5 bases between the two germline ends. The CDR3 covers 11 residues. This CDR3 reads CSARRGDTQYF. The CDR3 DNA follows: TGCAGTGCTAGACGTGGAGATACGCAGTATTTT.

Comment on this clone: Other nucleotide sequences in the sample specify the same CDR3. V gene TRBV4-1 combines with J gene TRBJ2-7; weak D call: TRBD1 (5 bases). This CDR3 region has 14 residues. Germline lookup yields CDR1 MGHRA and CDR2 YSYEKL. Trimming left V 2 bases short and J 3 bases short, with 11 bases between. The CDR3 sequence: CASSQPTDSYEQYF. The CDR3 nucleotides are TGCGCCAGCAGCCAACCAACCGACAGCTACGAGCAGTACTTC.

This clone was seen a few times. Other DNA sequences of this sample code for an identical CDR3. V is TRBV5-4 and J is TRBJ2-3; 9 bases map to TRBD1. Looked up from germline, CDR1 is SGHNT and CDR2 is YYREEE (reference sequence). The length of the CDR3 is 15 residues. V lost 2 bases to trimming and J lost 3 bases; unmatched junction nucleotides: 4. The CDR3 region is CASSLPGQGTDTQYF. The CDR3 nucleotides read TGTGCCAGCAGCTTACCGGGACAGGGTACAGATACGCAGTATTTT. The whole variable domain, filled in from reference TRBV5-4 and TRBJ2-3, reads ETGVTQSPTHLIKTRGQQVTLRCSSQSGHNTVSWYQQALGQGPQFIFQYYREEENGRGNFPPRFSGLQFPNYSSELNVNALELDDSALYLCASSLPGQGTDTQYFGPGTRLTVL.

The CDR3 coding sequence is TGCGCCAGCAGCCAGGCTAGCACAGGTTTCACCGGGGAGCTGTTTTTT. This sequence encodes CASSQASTGFTGELFF. This sequence joins TRBV4-1 and TRBJ2-2, with D perhaps assigned TRBD1 or TRBD2 (5 bases each). CDR1 is MGHRA, CDR2 YSYEKL, per germline. V gave up 3 bases and J gave up 4 bases, with 15 bases separating them. The CDR3 has 16 amino acids.

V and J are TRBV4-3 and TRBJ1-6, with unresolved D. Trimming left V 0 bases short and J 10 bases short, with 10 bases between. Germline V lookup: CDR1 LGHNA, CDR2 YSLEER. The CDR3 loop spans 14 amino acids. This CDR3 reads CASSQDVNGSPLHF. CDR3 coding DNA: TGCGCCAGCAGCCAAGACGTCAATGGATCACCCCTCCACTTT.

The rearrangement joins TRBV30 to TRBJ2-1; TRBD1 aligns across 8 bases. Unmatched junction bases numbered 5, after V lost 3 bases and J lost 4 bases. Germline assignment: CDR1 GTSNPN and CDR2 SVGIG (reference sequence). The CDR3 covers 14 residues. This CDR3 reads CAWSGTGLYNEQFF. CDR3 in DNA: TGTGCCTGGAGCGGGACAGGCCTTTACAATGAGCAGTTCTTC.

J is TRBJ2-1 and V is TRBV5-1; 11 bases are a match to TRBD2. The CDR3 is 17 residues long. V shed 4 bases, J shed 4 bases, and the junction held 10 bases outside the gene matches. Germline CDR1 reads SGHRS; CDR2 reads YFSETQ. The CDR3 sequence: CASSPSLLAGGYNEQFF. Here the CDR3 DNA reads TGCGCCAGCAGCCCCTCCCTCCTAGCGGGGGGATACAATGAGCAGTTCTTC.

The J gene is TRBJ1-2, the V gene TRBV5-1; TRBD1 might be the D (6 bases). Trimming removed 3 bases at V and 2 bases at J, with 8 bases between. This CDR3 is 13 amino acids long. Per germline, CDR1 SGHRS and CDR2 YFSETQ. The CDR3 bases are TGCGCCAGCAGCTCCGGGACAAACTATGGCTACACCTTC. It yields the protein CASSSGTNYGYTF.

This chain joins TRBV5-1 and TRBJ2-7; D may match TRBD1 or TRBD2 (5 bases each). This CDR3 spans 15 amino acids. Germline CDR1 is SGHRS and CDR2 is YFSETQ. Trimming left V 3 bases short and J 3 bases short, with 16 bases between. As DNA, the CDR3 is TGCGCCAGCAGCTCCACCCGAGGGGTCAGCTACGAGCAGTACTTC. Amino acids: CASSSTRGVSYEQYF.

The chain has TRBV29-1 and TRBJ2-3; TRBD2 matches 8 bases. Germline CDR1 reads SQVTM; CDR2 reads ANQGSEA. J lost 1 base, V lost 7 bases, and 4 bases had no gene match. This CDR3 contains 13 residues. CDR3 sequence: CSGDSGGTDTQYF. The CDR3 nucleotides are TGCAGCGGAGATAGCGGGGGCACAGATACGCAGTATTTT.

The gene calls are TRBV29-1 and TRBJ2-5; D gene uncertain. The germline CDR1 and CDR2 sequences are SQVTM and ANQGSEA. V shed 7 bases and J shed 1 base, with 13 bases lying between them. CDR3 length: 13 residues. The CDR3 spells CSGLRTVQETQYF. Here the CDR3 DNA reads TGCAGCGGCTTGAGGACGGTCCAAGAGACCCAGTACTTC.

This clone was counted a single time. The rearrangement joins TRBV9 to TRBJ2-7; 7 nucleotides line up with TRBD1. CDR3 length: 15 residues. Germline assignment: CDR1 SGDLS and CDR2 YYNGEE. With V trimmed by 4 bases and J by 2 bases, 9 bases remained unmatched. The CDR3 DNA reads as TGTGCCAGCAGCCGCGACAGGGCTGGGCCCTACGAGCAGTACTTC. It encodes CASSRDRAGPYEQYF.

The CDR3 region has the DNA TGCGCCAGCACGTCGGCAGGCGCAGGGAATGAAAAACTGTTTTTT. Encoded protein: CASTSAGAGNEKLFF. The V call is TRBV4-1, the J call TRBJ1-4; tentatively, D is TRBD1 (5 bases). V was pared by 7 bases and J by 5 bases, with 17 bases between. The CDR3 covers 15 residues. Germline CDR1 and CDR2: MGHRA and YSYEKL.

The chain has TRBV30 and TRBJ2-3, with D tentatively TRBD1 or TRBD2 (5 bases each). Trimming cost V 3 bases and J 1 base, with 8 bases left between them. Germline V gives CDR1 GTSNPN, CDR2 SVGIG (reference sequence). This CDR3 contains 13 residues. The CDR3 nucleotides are TGTGCCTGGAGCGGGGCAGGCACAGATACGCAGTATTTT. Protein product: CAWSGAGTDTQYF.

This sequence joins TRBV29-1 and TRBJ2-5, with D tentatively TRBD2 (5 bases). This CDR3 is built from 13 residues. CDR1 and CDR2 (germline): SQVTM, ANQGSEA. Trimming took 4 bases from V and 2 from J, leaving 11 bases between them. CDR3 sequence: CSVVGLVQETQYF. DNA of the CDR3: TGCAGCGTTGTTGGACTGGTACAAGAGACCCAGTACTTC.

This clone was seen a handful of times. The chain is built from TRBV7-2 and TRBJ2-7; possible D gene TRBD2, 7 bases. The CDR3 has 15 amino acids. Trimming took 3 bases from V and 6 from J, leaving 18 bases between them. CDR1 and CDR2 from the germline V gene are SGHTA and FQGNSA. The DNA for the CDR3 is TGTGCCAGCAGCTTTCTCCGCGGGGGCTTGTCCGAGCAGTACTTC. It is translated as CASSFLRGGLSEQYF.

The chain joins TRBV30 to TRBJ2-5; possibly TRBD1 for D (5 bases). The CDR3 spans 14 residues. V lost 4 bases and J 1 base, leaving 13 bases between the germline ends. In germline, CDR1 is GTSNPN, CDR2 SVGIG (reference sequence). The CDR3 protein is CAWIPGLGQETQYF. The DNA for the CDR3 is TGTGCCTGGATCCCAGGGTTGGGCCAAGAGACCCAGTACTTC.

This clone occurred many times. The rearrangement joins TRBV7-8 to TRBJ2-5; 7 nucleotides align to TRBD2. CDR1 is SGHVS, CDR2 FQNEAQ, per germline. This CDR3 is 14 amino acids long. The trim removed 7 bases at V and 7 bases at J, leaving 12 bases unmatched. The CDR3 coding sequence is TGTGCCAGCACCCCCGGAGAAGGCGGGGGGACCCAGTACTTC. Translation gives CASTPGEGGGTQYF. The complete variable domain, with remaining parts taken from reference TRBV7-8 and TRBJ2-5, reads GAGVSQSPRYKVAKRGQDVALRCDPISGHVSLFWYQQALGQGPEFLTYFQNEAQLDKSGLPSDRFFAERPEGSVSTLKIQRTQQEDSAVYLCASTPGEGGGTQYFGPGTRLLVL.

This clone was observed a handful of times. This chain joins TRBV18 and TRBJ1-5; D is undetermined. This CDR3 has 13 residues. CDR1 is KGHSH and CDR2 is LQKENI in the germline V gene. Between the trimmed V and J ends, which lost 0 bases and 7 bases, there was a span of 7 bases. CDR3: CASSPPTKQPQHF. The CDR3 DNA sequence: TGTGCCAGCTCACCACCTACTAAACAGCCCCAGCATTTT.

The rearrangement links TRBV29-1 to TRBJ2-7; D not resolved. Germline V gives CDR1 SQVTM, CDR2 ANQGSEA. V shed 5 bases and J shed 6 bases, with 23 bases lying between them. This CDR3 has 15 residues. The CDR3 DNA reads TGCAGCGTTCCCTCCCATCGAAAGGCTTATGGCGAGCAGTACTTC. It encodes CSVPSHRKAYGEQYF.

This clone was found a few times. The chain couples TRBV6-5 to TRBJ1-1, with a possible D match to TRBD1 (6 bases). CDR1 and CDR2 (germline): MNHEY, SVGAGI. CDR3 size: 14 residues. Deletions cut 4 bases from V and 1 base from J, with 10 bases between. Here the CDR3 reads CASSSLGGNTEAFF. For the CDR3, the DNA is TGTGCCAGCAGTTCCCTAGGGGGGAACACTGAAGCTTTCTTT.